This T cell receptor (beta chain) was sequenced in a study of vaccination effects on CD4 cells after COVID-19. Study details: Convalescent patients (n = two) were sampled 16 days and one week prevaccination. Wells each received 2.2 million or so PBMC, cultured with roughly 9.4 IU/ml IL-2 and about 9.4 ug/ml peptides. Findings and caveats of the study: Few convalescent patients were studied, and early post-infection samples were lacking.

At the end of approximately 10 days of culture, CD4+ T cells were isolated. Sequencing used immunoSEQ multiplex PCR; TCRdb keeps in-frame clones, though not all of them. The data contain 45,000 to 60,000 clones, approximately 80% of them singletons. The ends were cut back, 6 bases at V and 5 bases at J, with 10 bases in the middle. CDR1 is SGHDN, CDR2 FVKESK, per germline. The CDR3 spans 12 residues. With respect to this clone: Its matching antigen is unknown.

The receptor comes from a human donor who had a prior SARS-CoV-2 infection. The chain is built from TRBV14 and TRBJ2-5; possible D gene TRBD1, 5 bases. The specimen comprised CD4+ T cells from PBMCs cultured without peptide, sampled before COVID-19 vaccination. The chain's CDR3 is CASSLNRETQYF. CDR3 bases: TGTGCCAGCAGTCTAAACAGGGAGACCCAGTACTTC.